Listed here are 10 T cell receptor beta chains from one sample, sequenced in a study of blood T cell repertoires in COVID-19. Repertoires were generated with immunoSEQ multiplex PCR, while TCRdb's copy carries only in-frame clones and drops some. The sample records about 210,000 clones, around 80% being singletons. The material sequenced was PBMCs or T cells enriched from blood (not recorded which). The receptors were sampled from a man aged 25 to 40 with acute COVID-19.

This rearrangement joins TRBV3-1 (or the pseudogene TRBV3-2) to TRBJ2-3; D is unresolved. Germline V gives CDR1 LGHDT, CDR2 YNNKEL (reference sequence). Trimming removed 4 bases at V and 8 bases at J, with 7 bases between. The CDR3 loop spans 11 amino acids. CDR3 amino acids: CASSRGGTQYF. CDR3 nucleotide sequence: TGTGCCAGCAGCCGAGGCGGTACGCAGTATTTT.

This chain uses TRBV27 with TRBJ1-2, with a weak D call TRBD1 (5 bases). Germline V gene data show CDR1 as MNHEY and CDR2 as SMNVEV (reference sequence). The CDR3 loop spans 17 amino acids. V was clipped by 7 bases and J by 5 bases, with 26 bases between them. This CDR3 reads CASNLVKAGLSGYGYTF. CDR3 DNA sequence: TGTGCCAGCAATCTCGTAAAGGCAGGGCTTTCGGGTTATGGCTACACCTTC.

The CDR3 nucleotides are TGTGCCACCAGCTGGGAGGACGGCTACACCTTC. Amino acids: CATSWEDGYTF. This chain links TRBV24-1 with TRBJ1-2; D uncertain. Germline lookup yields CDR1 KGHDR and CDR2 SFDVKD. The CDR3 is 11 residues long. Trimming left V 7 bases short and J 8 bases short, with 10 bases between.

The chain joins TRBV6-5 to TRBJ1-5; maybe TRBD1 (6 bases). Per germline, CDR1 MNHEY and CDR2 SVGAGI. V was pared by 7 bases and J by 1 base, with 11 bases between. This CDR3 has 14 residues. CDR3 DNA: TGTGCCAGCAAGGGGGGGGAAAGCAATCAGCCCCAGCATTTT. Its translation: CASKGGESNQPQHF.

The CDR3 here is CASSVQGASNEKLFF. CDR3 DNA: TGTGCCAGCAGCGTACAGGGGGCAAGTAATGAAAAACTGTTTTTT. This chain links TRBV9 with TRBJ1-4; TRBD1 agrees at 8 bases. CDR1 and CDR2 (germline): SGDLS, YYNGEE. The CDR3 contains 15 residues. V trimming: 1 base; J trimming: 4 bases; junction bases outside the gene matches: 3.

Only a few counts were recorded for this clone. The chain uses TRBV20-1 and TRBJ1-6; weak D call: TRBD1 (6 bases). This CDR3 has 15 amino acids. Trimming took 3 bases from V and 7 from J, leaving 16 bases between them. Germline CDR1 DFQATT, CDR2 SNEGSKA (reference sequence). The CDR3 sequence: CSASEGEVANSPLHF. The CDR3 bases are TGCAGTGCTAGTGAGGGGGAGGTGGCAAATTCACCCCTCCACTTT.

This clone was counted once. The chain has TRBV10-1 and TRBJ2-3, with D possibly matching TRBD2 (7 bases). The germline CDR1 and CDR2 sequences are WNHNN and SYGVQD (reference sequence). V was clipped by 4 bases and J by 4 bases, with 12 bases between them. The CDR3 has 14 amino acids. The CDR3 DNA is TGCGCCAGCAGTGTGGGGGGGCGATCAGATACGCAGTATTTT. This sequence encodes CASSVGGRSDTQYF.

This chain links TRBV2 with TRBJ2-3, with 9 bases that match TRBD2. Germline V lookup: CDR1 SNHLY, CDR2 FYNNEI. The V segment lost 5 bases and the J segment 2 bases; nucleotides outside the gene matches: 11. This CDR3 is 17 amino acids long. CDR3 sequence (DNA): TGTGCCAGCAGTCTCCCGACTAGCGGATTAGTCACAGATACGCAGTATTTT. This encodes CASSLPTSGLVTDTQYF.

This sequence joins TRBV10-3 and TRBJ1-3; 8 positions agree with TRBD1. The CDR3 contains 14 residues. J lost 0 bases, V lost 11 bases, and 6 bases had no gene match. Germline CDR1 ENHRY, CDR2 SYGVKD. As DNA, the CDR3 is TGTGCCGTCGGACAGGGACACTCTGGAAACACCATATATTTT. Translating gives CAVGQGHSGNTIYF.

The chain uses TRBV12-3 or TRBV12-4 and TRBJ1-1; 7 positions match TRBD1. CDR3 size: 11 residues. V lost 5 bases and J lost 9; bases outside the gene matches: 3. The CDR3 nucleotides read TGTGCCAGCAGTGGGGACAGTCAAGCTTTCTTT. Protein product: CASSGDSQAFF.